This passage covers 8 T cell receptor beta chains from one sample sequenced in a study of CD8+ T cells in alopecia areata. Following RNA extraction, reverse transcription yielded cDNA that acted as the sequencing template. TCRdb keeps only in-frame clones here, not all; method: immunoSEQ multiplex PCR. This sample has about 4,300 clones, with less than 70% found just once. Indicated treatment: oral pan-JAK inhibitor, 5-10 mg twice daily. Peripheral blood and lesional scalp punch biopsies were taken from alopecia areata patients. Sequenced material: skin, taken at week 24, from a patient treated with tofacitinib. The receptors were gathered from a human donor with alopecia areata.

Worth noting for this clone: Other nucleotide sequences in the sample specify the same CDR3. V usage is TRBV5-1 and J usage is TRBJ1-2; D gene ambiguous. CDR3 length equals 13 residues. Trimming pared 4 bases from V and 7 bases from J, leaving 14 bases between. The germline V gene has CDR1 SGHRS and CDR2 YFSETQ. The CDR3 loop reads CASSPGVVRGYTF. DNA of the CDR3: TGCGCCAGCAGCCCGGGCGTTGTGCGTGGCTACACCTTC.

This sequence joins TRBV11-3 and TRBJ2-2; 13 bases agree with TRBD2. After removal of 4 bases from V and 4 bases from J, the junction contained 0 bases not matched to a gene. Germline V lookup: CDR1 SGHNT, CDR2 YENEEA. The CDR3 contains 15 residues. The CDR3 loop is CASSWTSGGTGELFF. The CDR3 DNA sequence: TGTGCCAGCAGCTGGACTAGCGGGGGCACCGGGGAGCTGTTTTTT.

This sequence joins TRBV18 and TRBJ1-2; D gene uncertain. V lost 3 bases and J lost 0, with 5 bases in between. The CDR3 has 13 amino acids. Germline CDR1 reads KGHSH; CDR2 reads LQKENI. CDR3 residues: CASSPGANYGYTF. The CDR3 nucleotides are TGTGCCAGCTCACCCGGTGCTAACTATGGCTACACCTTC. The variable domain in full, with the rest retrieved from reference TRBV18 and TRBJ1-2, is NAGVMQNPRHLVRRRGQEARLRCSPMKGHSHVYWYRQLPEEGLKFMVYLQKENIIDESGMPKERFSAEFPKEGPSILRIQQVVRGDSAAYFCASSPGANYGYTFGSGTRLTVV.

The rearrangement uses TRBV4-3 and TRBJ2-5, with D perhaps matching TRBD1 (6 bases). CDR1 is LGHNA, CDR2 YSLEER, per germline. This CDR3 has 16 amino acids. Trimming left V 0 bases short and J 4 bases short, with 15 bases between. CDR3 coding DNA: TGCGCCAGCAGCCAAGATGGCCAGGGGAGTGTAGAGACCCAGTACTTC. Translating gives CASSQDGQGSVETQYF.

The V gene is TRBV5-1, the J gene TRBJ2-3; 8 bases are shared with TRBD1. V lost 5 bases and J lost 4; bases outside the gene matches: 9. Per the germline V gene, CDR1 is SGHRS and CDR2 is YFSETQ. The CDR3 has 15 residues. The DNA for the CDR3 is TGCGCCAGCAGATACTGGGTGACAGGGGCAGATACGCAGTATTTT. The encoded protein is CASRYWVTGADTQYF.

This chain connects TRBV10-3 to TRBJ2-3, with 7 positions matching TRBD2. CDR3 length: 13 amino acids. Germline V gene lookup returns CDR1 ENHRY and CDR2 SYGVKD. V trimming: 3 bases; J trimming: 4 bases; junction bases outside the gene matches: 1. The CDR3 spells CAISDRGADTQYF. The CDR3 coding sequence is TGTGCCATCAGTGACCGGGGGGCAGATACGCAGTATTTT.

For the CDR3, the DNA is TGTGCCAGCAGCCGCCGACAGAGCGCACCAGGGGGAAAACTGTTTTTT. Amino acid sequence: CASSRRQSAPGGKLFF. The V call is TRBV14, the J call TRBJ1-4, with 7 positions matching TRBD1. Germline V CDR1 and CDR2: SGHDN, FVKESK. Losses at the gene ends were 4 bases for V and 10 bases for J; bases not matched to a gene: 15. The CDR3 is 16 residues long.

The rearrangement joins TRBV6-5 to TRBJ1-4, with D maybe TRBD1 (5 bases). The CDR3 length is 13 residues. With 5 bases removed from V and 8 bases from J, the gap between germline ends came to 12 bases. Looked up from germline, CDR1 is MNHEY and CDR2 is SVGAGI. The CDR3 loop reads CASSETRGEKLFF. In nucleotides, the CDR3 is TGTGCCAGCAGTGAGACGCGGGGCGAAAAACTGTTTTTT.